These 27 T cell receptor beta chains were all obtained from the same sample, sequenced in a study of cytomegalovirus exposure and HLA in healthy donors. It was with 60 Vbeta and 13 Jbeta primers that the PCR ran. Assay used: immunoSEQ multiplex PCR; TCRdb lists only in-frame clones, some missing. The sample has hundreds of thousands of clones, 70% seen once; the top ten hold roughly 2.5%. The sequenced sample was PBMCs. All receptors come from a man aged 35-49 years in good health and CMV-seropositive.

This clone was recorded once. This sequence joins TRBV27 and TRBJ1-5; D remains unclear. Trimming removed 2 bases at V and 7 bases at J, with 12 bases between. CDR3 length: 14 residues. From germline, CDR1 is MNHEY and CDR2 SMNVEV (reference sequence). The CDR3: CASSLPRVRQPQHF. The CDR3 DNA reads TGTGCCAGCAGTTTACCTCGGGTTCGGCAGCCCCAGCATTTT.

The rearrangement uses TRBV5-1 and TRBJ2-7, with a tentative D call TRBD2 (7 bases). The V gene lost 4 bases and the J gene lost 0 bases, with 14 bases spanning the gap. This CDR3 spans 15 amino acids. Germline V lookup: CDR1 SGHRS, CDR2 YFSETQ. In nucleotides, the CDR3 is TGCGCCAGCAGCCCGCCGGGGGGCCCCTCCTACGAGCAGTACTTC. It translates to CASSPPGGPSYEQYF.

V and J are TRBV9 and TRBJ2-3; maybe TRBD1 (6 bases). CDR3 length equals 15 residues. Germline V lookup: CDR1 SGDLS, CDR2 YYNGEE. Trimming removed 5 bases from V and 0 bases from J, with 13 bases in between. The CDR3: CASSTGQSSTDTQYF. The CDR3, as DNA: TGTGCCAGCAGTACCGGACAGTCTAGCACAGATACGCAGTATTTT.

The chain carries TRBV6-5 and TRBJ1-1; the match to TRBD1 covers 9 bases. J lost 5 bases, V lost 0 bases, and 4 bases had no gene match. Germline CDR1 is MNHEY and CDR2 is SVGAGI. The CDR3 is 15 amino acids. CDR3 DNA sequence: TGTGCCAGCAGTTACTCCGGACAGGGGAGAACTGAAGCTTTCTTT. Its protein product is CASSYSGQGRTEAFF.

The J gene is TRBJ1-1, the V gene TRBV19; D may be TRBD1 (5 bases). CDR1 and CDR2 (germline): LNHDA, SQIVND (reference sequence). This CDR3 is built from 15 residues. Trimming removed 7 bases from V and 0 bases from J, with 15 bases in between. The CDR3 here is CASIIGPGLNTEAFF. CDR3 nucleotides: TGTGCCAGTATCATCGGTCCAGGGTTGAACACTGAAGCTTTCTTT.

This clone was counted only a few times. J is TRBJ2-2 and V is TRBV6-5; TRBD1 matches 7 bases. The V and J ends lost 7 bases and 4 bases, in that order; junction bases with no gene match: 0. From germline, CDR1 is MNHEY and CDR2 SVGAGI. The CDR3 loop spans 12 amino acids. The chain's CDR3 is CASTGGTGELFF. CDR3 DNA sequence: TGTGCCAGCACAGGGGGCACCGGGGAGCTGTTTTTT.

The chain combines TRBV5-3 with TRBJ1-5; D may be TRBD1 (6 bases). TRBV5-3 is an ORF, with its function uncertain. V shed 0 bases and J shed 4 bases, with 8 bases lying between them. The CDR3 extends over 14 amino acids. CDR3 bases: TGTGCCAGAAGCTTGGACACAGGGAATCAGCCCCAGCATTTT. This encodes CARSLDTGNQPQHF.

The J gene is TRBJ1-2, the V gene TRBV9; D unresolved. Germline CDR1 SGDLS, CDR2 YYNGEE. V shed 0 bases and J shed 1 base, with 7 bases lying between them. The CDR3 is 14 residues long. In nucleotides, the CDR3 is TGTGCCAGCAGCGTAGATGTGAGTAACTATGGCTACACCTTC. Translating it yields CASSVDVSNYGYTF.

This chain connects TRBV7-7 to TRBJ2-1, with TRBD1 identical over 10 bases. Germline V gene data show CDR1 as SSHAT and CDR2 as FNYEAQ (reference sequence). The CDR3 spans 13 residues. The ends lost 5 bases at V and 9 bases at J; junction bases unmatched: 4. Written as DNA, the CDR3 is TGTGCCAGCAGCCGACAGGGGGCGAGTGAGCAGTTCTTC. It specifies CASSRQGASEQFF. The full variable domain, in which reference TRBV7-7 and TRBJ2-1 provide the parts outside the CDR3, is GAGVSQSPRYKVTKRGQDVTLRCDPISSHATLYWYQQALGQGPEFLTYFNYEAQPDKSGLPSDRFSAERPEGSISTLTIQRTEQRDSAMYRCASSRQGASEQFFGPGTRLTVL.

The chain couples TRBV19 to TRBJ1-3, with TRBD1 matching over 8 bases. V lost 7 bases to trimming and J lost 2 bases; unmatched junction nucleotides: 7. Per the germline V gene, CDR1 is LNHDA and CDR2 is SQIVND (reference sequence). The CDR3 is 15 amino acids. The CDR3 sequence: CASTGQDQPGNTIYF. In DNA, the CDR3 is TGTGCCAGTACGGGACAGGACCAACCTGGAAACACCATATATTTT.

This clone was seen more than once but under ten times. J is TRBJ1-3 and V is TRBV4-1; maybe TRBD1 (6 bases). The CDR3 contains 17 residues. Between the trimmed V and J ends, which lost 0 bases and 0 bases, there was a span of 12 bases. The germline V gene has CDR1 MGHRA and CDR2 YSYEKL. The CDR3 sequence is CASSQDQGIYSGNTIYF. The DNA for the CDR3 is TGCGCCAGCAGCCAAGATCAGGGGATCTACTCTGGAAACACCATATATTTT.

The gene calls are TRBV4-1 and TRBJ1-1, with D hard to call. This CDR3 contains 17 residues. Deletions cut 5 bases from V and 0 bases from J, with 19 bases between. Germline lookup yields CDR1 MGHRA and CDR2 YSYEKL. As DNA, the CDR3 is TGCGCCAGCAGCTCCCAACCCCCCGAGACACTGAACACTGAAGCTTTCTTT. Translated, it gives CASSSQPPETLNTEAFF.

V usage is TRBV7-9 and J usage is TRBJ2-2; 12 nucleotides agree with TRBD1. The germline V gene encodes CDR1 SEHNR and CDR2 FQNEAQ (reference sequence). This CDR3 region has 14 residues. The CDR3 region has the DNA TGTTCCTCCGGGGGGACAGGGGGCTGGGGGGAGCTGTTTTTT. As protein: CSSGGTGGWGELFF.

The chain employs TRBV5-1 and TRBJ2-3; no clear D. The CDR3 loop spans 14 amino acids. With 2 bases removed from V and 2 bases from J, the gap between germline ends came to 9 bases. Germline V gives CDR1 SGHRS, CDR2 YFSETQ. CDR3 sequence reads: CASSFTASTDTQYF. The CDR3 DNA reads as TGCGCCAGCAGCTTTACAGCCTCCACAGATACGCAGTATTTT.

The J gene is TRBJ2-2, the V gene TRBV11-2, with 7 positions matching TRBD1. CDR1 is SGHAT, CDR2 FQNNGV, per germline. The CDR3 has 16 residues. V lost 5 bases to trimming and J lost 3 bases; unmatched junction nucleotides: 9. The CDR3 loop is CASSPWTGPDTGELFF. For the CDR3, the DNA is TGTGCCAGCAGCCCCTGGACAGGACCGGACACCGGGGAGCTGTTTTTT.

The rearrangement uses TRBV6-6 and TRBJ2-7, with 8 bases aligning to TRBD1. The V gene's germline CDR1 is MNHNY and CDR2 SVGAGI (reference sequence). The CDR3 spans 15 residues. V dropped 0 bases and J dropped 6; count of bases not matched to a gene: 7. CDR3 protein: CASSYSVAGGSEQYF. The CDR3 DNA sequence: TGTGCCAGCAGTTACTCGGTGGCAGGGGGCAGCGAGCAGTACTTC.

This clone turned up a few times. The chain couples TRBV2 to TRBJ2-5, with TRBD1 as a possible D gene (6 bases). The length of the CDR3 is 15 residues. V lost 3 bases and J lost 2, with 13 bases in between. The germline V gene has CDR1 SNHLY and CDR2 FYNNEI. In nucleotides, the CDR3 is TGTGCCAGCAGTGATCCCGGGACACCACAAGAGACCCAGTACTTC. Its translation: CASSDPGTPQETQYF.

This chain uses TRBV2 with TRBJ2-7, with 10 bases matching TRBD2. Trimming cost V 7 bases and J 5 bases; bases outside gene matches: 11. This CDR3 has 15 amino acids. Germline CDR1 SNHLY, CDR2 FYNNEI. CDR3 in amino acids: CASTLAGGSFDEQYF. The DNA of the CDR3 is TGTGCCAGCACTTTAGCGGGGGGAAGCTTTGACGAGCAGTACTTC.

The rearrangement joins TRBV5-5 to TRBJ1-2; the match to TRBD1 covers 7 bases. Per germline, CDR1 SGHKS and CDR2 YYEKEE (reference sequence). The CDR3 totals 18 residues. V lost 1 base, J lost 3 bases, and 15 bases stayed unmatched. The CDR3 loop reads CASSLQQGMKLRDYGYTF. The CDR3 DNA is TGTGCCAGCAGCTTGCAACAGGGGATGAAACTTAGAGACTATGGCTACACCTTC.

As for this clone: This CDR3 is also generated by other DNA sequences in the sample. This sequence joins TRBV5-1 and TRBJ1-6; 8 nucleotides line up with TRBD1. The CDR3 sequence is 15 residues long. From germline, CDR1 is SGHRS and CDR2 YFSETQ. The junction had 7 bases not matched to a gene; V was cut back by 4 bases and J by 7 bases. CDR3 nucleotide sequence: TGCGCCAGCAGCACCGGACAGGGTGGAAATTCACCCCTCCACTTT. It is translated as CASSTGQGGNSPLHF.

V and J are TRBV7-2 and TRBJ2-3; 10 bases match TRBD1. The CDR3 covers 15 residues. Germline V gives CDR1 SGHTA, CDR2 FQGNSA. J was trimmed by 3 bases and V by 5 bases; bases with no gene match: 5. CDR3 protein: CASSPRTGGTDTQYF. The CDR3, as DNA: TGTGCCAGCAGCCCCAGGACAGGGGGAACAGATACGCAGTATTTT.

The CDR3 coding sequence is TGTGCCAGTAGGCTCTATCGGACAGACAACACTGAAGCTTTCTTT. Encoded protein: CASRLYRTDNTEAFF. The chain employs TRBV19 and TRBJ1-1; weak D call: TRBD1 (6 bases). CDR3 length: 15 residues. Trimming left V 6 bases short and J 2 bases short, with 16 bases between. Looked up from germline, CDR1 is LNHDA and CDR2 is SQIVND (reference sequence). The full variable domain, with the rest looked up from reference TRBV19 and TRBJ1-1, is DGGITQSPKYLFRKEGQNVTLSCEQNLNHDAMYWYRQDPGQGLRLIYYSQIVNDFQKGDIAEGYSVSREKKESFPLTVTSAQKNPTAFYLCASRLYRTDNTEAFFGQGTRLTVV.

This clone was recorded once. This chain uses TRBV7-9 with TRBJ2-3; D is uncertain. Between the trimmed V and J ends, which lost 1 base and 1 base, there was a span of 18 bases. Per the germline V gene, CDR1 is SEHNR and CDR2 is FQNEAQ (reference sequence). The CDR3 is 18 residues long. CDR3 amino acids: CASSLVRLGQHRTDTQYF. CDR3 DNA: TGTGCCAGCAGCTTAGTCCGGCTAGGCCAGCACCGCACAGATACGCAGTATTTT.

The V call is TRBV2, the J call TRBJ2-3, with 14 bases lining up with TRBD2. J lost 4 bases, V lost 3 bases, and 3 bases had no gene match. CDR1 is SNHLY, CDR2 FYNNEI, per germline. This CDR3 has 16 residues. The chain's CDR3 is CASSDPTSGGADTQYF. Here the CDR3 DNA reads TGTGCCAGCAGTGATCCGACTAGCGGGGGGGCAGATACGCAGTATTTT.

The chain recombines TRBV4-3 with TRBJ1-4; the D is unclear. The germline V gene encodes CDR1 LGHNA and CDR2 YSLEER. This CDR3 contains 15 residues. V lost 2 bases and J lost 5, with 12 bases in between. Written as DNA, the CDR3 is TGCGCCAGCAGCCAATCGAGCGGGGTAAATGAAAAACTGTTTTTT. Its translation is CASSQSSGVNEKLFF.

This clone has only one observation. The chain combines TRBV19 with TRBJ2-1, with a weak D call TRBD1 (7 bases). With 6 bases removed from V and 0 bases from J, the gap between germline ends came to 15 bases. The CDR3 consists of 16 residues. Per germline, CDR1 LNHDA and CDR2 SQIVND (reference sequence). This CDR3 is CASSQGGPFSYNEQFF. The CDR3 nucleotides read TGTGCCAGTAGCCAGGGGGGACCCTTCTCCTACAATGAGCAGTTCTTC. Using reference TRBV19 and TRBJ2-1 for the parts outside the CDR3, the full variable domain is DGGITQSPKYLFRKEGQNVTLSCEQNLNHDAMYWYRQDPGQGLRLIYYSQIVNDFQKGDIAEGYSVSREKKESFPLTVTSAQKNPTAFYLCASSQGGPFSYNEQFFGPGTRLTVL.

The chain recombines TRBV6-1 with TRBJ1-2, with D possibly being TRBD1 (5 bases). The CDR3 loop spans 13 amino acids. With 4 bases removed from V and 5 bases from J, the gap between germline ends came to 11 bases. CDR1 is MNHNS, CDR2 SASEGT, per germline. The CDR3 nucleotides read TGTGCCAGCAGTGTAGGGGAAATGTATGGCTACACCTTC. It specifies CASSVGEMYGYTF.